Below are 27 T cell receptor beta chains sequenced from a single sample in a study of blood T cell repertoires in COVID-19. The table came from immunoSEQ multiplex PCR; TCRdb's copy has only in-frame clones and leaves some out. The table records more than 90,000 clones, roughly 79% of them present only once. The source material was peripheral blood. These receptors were taken from a woman of 80 years or more with acute or convalescent COVID-19.

The rearrangement joins TRBV9 to TRBJ2-2, with a weak D call TRBD2 (7 bases). Germline loops: CDR1 SGDLS, CDR2 YYNGEE. The germline V and J ends were trimmed by 2 bases and 5 bases, with 16 bases remaining between them. The CDR3 consists of 16 residues. This CDR3 is CASSVGGGFITGELFF. For the CDR3, the DNA is TGTGCCAGCAGCGTGGGCGGGGGCTTTATTACCGGGGAGCTGTTTTTT. The full variable domain, its missing parts supplied by reference TRBV9 and TRBJ2-2, is DSGVTQTPKHLITATGQRVTLRCSPRSGDLSVYWYQQSLDQGLQFLIQYYNGEERAKGNILERFSAQQFPDLHSELNLSSLELGDSALYFCASSVGGGFITGELFFGEGSRLTVL.

The V gene is TRBV5-6, the J gene TRBJ1-5; D not resolved. V lost 3 bases to trimming and J lost 4 bases, with 5 bases between them. The CDR3 extends over 12 amino acids. Germline values: CDR1 SGHDT, CDR2 YYEEEE. CDR3 sequence reads: CASSYINQPQHF. CDR3 nucleotide sequence: TGTGCCAGCAGCTACATTAATCAGCCCCAGCATTTT.

The rearrangement links TRBV5-4 to TRBJ2-3, with D possibly being TRBD1 (5 bases). The CDR3 has 14 amino acids. Per the germline V gene, CDR1 is SGHNT and CDR2 is YYREEE (reference sequence). V lost 0 bases, J lost 3 bases, and 8 bases lay in between. CDR3 DNA sequence: TGTGCCAGCAGCTTGGAGACAGATACAGATACGCAGTATTTT. Its translation: CASSLETDTDTQYF.

This clone was recorded only once. J is TRBJ1-3 and V is TRBV9; possibly TRBD1 for D (6 bases). CDR1 SGDLS and CDR2 YYNGEE come from the germline V gene. Trimming took off 0 bases at V and 1 base at J, with 14 bases between the two ends. The CDR3 loop spans 17 amino acids. The chain's CDR3 is CASSVELQGTSGNTIYF. The DNA for the CDR3 is TGTGCCAGCAGCGTAGAACTACAGGGAACGTCTGGAAACACCATATATTTT.

This clone was seen only once. The chain couples TRBV9 to TRBJ2-4, with 8 bases lining up with TRBD1. The CDR3 covers 14 residues. The germline gives CDR1 SGDLS, CDR2 YYNGEE. The junction had 1 base not matched to a gene; V was cut back by 0 bases and J by 5 bases. CDR3 sequence: CASSVGDRQNIQYF. CDR3 in DNA: TGTGCCAGCAGCGTAGGGGACAGGCAAAACATTCAGTACTTC.

This chain joins TRBV21-1 and TRBJ1-1; the table's D call TRBD1 went unverified against the DNA. TRBV21-1 is shown as a pseudogene. This CDR3 is 20 amino acids long. CDR3 sequence (DNA): TGTGCCAGCAGCAAAGCCTCGCCCCCCCGGGACAAAATTGGAAACACTGAAGCTTTCTTT. Encoded protein: CASSKASPPRDKIGNTEAFF.

This clone was detected once. The V gene is TRBV11-2, the J gene TRBJ1-5, with D maybe TRBD1 (5 bases). CDR1 is SGHAT and CDR2 is FQNNGV in the germline V gene. Trimming cost V 5 bases and J 0 bases, with 20 bases left between them. This CDR3 has 18 residues. The CDR3 coding sequence is TGTGCCAGCAGCCGGGGGACCCCACGGGGGAATAGCAATCAGCCCCAGCATTTT. This encodes CASSRGTPRGNSNQPQHF.

This chain connects TRBV11-2 to TRBJ2-1, with D perhaps matching TRBD1 (6 bases). The CDR3 is 14 amino acids. V lost 0 bases, J lost 9 bases, and 12 bases lay in between. Looked up from germline, CDR1 is SGHAT and CDR2 is FQNNGV. The CDR3 protein is CASSLDGRGTEQFF. CDR3 DNA: TGTGCCAGCAGCTTAGATGGCAGGGGTACTGAGCAGTTCTTC.

CDR3: CASSEGWSGRENEQFF. The DNA for the CDR3 is TGTGCCAGCAGTGAAGGTTGGAGCGGGAGGGAGAATGAGCAGTTCTTC. The chain employs TRBV6-4 and TRBJ2-1; 10 positions match TRBD2. In germline, CDR1 is MRHNA, CDR2 SNTAGT. The CDR3 consists of 16 residues. J gave up 7 bases and V 3 bases, and 9 bases lay outside the gene matches.

This rearrangement joins TRBV18 to TRBJ2-2; 10 bases agree with TRBD2. V was pared by 8 bases and J by 6 bases, with 3 bases of the junction left unmatched. CDR3 length: 13 amino acids. Germline V gene sequence: CDR1 KGHSH, CDR2 LQKENI. The CDR3 DNA follows: TGTGCCAGCCATAGCGGGAGGTCCGGGGAGCTGTTTTTT. It is translated as CASHSGRSGELFF.

The chain links TRBV28 to TRBJ2-5; 7 bases agree with TRBD2. CDR3 length equals 14 residues. V lost 4 bases to trimming and J lost 4 bases; unmatched junction nucleotides: 6. Germline CDR1 reads MDHEN; CDR2 reads SYDVKM. The CDR3 region is CASSSPGLRETQYF. CDR3 sequence (DNA): TGTGCCAGCAGTTCCCCGGGACTAAGAGAGACCCAGTACTTC.

This chain links TRBV9 with TRBJ2-2, with 7 bases matching TRBD2. This CDR3 is 16 amino acids long. The trim removed 1 base at V and 4 bases at J, leaving 7 bases unmatched. Per the germline V gene, CDR1 is SGDLS and CDR2 is YYNGEE. The CDR3 DNA sequence: TGTGCCAGCAGCGTACGGCAGGGACTAAGCACCGGGGAGCTGTTTTTT. It specifies CASSVRQGLSTGELFF.

J is TRBJ2-7 and V is TRBV2; D is unresolved. The CDR3 totals 12 residues. V lost 4 bases, J lost 2 bases, and 6 bases lay in between. From germline, CDR1 is SNHLY and CDR2 FYNNEI. CDR3 nucleotide sequence: TGTGCCAGCAGTGGAGAGGCCTACGAGCAGTACTTC. Translating it yields CASSGEAYEQYF.

The chain links TRBV12-5 to TRBJ2-3; no clear D gene. The CDR3 runs 13 residues. Germline values: CDR1 LGHNT, CDR2 FRNRAP. Trimming pared 1 base from V and 4 bases from J, leaving 6 bases between. The CDR3 region is CASGLAEPDTQYF. CDR3 DNA: TGTGCTAGTGGTTTGGCAGAACCAGATACGCAGTATTTT.

V usage is TRBV7-3 and J usage is TRBJ2-1; TRBD2 is a possible D gene (6 bases). The V gene's germline CDR1 is SGHTA and CDR2 FQGTGA. The CDR3 has 17 amino acids. Between the trimmed V and J ends, which lost 5 bases and 3 bases, there was a span of 20 bases. CDR3 DNA: TGTGCCAGCAGCCCACCCTCCGGGACTCAGGGCTACAATGAGCAGTTCTTC. It encodes CASSPPSGTQGYNEQFF.

The rearrangement uses TRBV7-9 and TRBJ2-2, with 8 bases identical to TRBD2. The CDR3 contains 17 residues. Trimming took 2 bases from V and 0 from J; bases not matched to a gene: 5. CDR1 SEHNR and CDR2 FQNEAQ come from the germline V gene (reference sequence). CDR3 nucleotides: TGTGCCAGCAGCTTAAGACGGGGGGGACCGAACACCGGGGAGCTGTTTTTT. Its translation is CASSLRRGGPNTGELFF.

In this sample, this clone turned up a few times. The chain recombines TRBV5-5 with TRBJ1-2, with 8 bases lining up with TRBD1. The CDR3 contains 14 residues. The ends lost 3 bases at V and 6 bases at J; junction bases unmatched: 7. Germline-derived CDR1 and CDR2 are SGHKS and YYEKEE (reference sequence). CDR3 residues: CASSSDRGRDGYTF. CDR3 bases: TGTGCCAGCAGCTCCGACAGGGGACGGGATGGCTACACCTTC.

This clone was picked up a small number of times. This chain joins TRBV19 and TRBJ2-1, with D possibly TRBD2 on 7 matching bases. V was shortened by 3 bases and J by 6 bases, with 18 bases between the two germline ends. This CDR3 has 16 amino acids. Germline V lookup: CDR1 LNHDA, CDR2 SQIVND (reference sequence). CDR3 nucleotide sequence: TGTGCCAGTAGTATTGGGGGCTCGGTAGCGGGCAATGAGCAGTTCTTC. This sequence encodes CASSIGGSVAGNEQFF.

The gene calls are TRBV7-9 and TRBJ2-1, with 11 bases identical to TRBD2. The CDR3 length is 18 residues. The germline gives CDR1 SEHNR, CDR2 FQNEAQ (reference sequence). V shed 5 bases, J shed 3 bases, and the junction held 12 bases outside the gene matches. The CDR3, as DNA: TGTGCCAGCAGCCCCGGACTAGCGGGTCCAACCGGCTACAATGAGCAGTTCTTC. This sequence encodes CASSPGLAGPTGYNEQFF.

The chain carries TRBV30 and TRBJ1-4; D unresolved. The CDR3 runs 13 residues. Trimming pared 2 bases from V and 5 bases from J, leaving 9 bases between. Germline V lookup: CDR1 GTSNPN, CDR2 SVGIG (reference sequence). The CDR3 nucleotides read TGTGCCTGGAGTAGGCAGAGGAATGAAAAACTGTTTTTT. Its translation: CAWSRQRNEKLFF.

The chain combines TRBV7-2 with TRBJ1-2, with D possibly matching TRBD1 (6 bases). The V gene's germline CDR1 is SGHTA and CDR2 FQGNSA. V was trimmed by 5 bases and J by 3 bases, leaving 13 bases between them. The CDR3 length is 14 residues. CDR3 region: CASSPYRDDYGYTF. Here the CDR3 DNA reads TGTGCCAGCAGCCCGTACAGGGATGACTATGGCTACACCTTC.

The V and J genes are TRBV5-1 and TRBJ2-1, with D hard to call. V was shortened by 3 bases and J by 1 base, with 17 bases between the two germline ends. There are 17 residues in the CDR3. The germline V gene has CDR1 SGHRS and CDR2 YFSETQ. The chain's CDR3 is CASSSSNSRVSYNEQFF. CDR3 bases: TGCGCCAGCAGCTCCTCTAATAGCCGTGTTTCCTACAATGAGCAGTTCTTC.

V gene TRBV18 combines with J gene TRBJ2-1, with TRBD1 matching 7 bases. Looked up from germline, CDR1 is KGHSH and CDR2 is LQKENI. The CDR3 contains 14 residues. J gave up 4 bases and V 3 bases, and 3 bases lay outside the gene matches. CDR3 nucleotides: TGTGCCAGCTCACCCACAGGGGTGTACAATGAGCAGTTCTTC. Protein: CASSPTGVYNEQFF.

This chain uses TRBV6-5 with TRBJ1-4; 7 nucleotides line up with TRBD1. Trimming took 6 bases from V and 8 from J; bases not matched to a gene: 6. The germline V gene encodes CDR1 MNHEY and CDR2 SVGAGI. The CDR3 has 13 amino acids. The DNA for the CDR3 is TGTGCCAGCAGGCCGACAGGGCGGGAAAAACTGTTTTTT. The encoded protein is CASRPTGREKLFF.

In its sample, this clone was seen a few times. The chain is built from TRBV10-3 and TRBJ2-7, with 9 bases that match TRBD1. This CDR3 region has 14 residues. V dropped 10 bases and J dropped 2; count of bases not matched to a gene: 9. Germline lookup yields CDR1 ENHRY and CDR2 SYGVKD. The CDR3: CATGTGNGAYEQYF. The DNA of the CDR3 is TGTGCCACCGGGACAGGGAATGGGGCCTACGAGCAGTACTTC.

V and J are TRBV6-5 and TRBJ1-3, with D possibly TRBD1 on 5 matching bases. The germline V and J ends were trimmed by 0 bases and 3 bases, with 12 bases remaining between them. The CDR3 is made up of 16 amino acids. Germline CDR1 and CDR2: MNHEY and SVGAGI. CDR3 residues: CASSYSNGGYGNTIYF. The CDR3 DNA follows: TGTGCCAGCAGTTACTCGAACGGGGGGTATGGAAACACCATATATTTT.

The V and J genes are TRBV5-1 and TRBJ2-3; D possibly corresponds to TRBD1 (6 bases). The CDR3 contains 15 residues. CDR1 is SGHRS and CDR2 is YFSETQ in the germline V gene. The V end was cut by 5 bases, the J end by 2 bases, with 15 bases between. The CDR3 here is CASRTQGSPTDTQYF. CDR3 nucleotides: TGCGCCAGCAGGACACAGGGATCTCCCACAGATACGCAGTATTTT.